Listed below are T cell receptor beta chains from one sample, sequenced in a study of blood T cell repertoires in COVID-19. Data came from immunoSEQ multiplex PCR; TCRdb stores just in-frame clones and leaves some out. The sample consists of tens of thousands of clones, around 86% of them appearing once. Sequenced: peripheral blood. Receptors were obtained from a man between 65 and 79 years old with active or convalescent COVID-19. The CDR3 runs from the conserved cysteine through the conserved F or W. Each record gives: V gene, clone size, J gene, D gene, CDR3 DNA, CDR3 protein. The D gene is left open where the match is weak. A row's size may be missing; if present it is once, few, many or a size class.

TRBV11-3	.	TRBJ2-3	.	TGTGCCAGCAGCTTAGGGCTACTAAATACGCAGTATTTT	CASSLGLLNTQYF
TRBV19	.	TRBJ2-7	.	TGTGCCAGTAGTCTACAGGGCGGTGGCTCCTACGAGCAGTACTTC	CASSLQGGGSYEQYF
TRBV18	.	TRBJ2-7	TRBD1	TGTGCCAGCTCACCGAGACAGGGGGCGCAGAACGAGCAGTACTTC	CASSPRQGAQNEQYF
TRBV6-5	.	TRBJ2-1	TRBD2	TGTGCCAGCACCCCCGGGACTAGCGGGAGGAATGAGCAGTTCTTC	CASTPGTSGRNEQFF
TRBV19	once	TRBJ2-1	TRBD2	TGTGCCAGTAGTGCCCAAGCGGGAAAGGGGTACAATGAGCAGTTCTTC	CASSAQAGKGYNEQFF
TRBV6-5	few	TRBJ1-1	.	TGTGCCAGTGGCCGGTTGAAGCGTGAAGCTTTCTTT	CASGRLKREAFF
TRBV25-1	.	TRBJ2-3	.	TGTGCCAGCAGTCGAAAACTCCTTGCAGATACGCAGTATTTT	CASSRKLLADTQYF
TRBV5-4	.	TRBJ1-4	.	TGTGCCAGCAGCCTCGACAGCGCAACTAATGAAAAACTGTTTTTT	CASSLDSATNEKLFF
TRBV7-2	.	TRBJ1-6	.	TGTGCCAGCAGCTCCCGGCAGGAGCTACTAGTTTCCCCCCTCCACTTT	CASSSRQELLVSPLHF
TRBV20-1	.	TRBJ2-5	TRBD1	TGCAGTGCGGGACAGGGGAGCATCCAGTACTTC	CSAGQGSIQYF
TRBV7-2	.	TRBJ2-5	TRBD2	TGTGCCAGCAGCTTACAGTCAGCTAGCGGGAGAAGGAAGACCCAGTACTTC	CASSLQSASGRRKTQYF
TRBV3-1/TRBV3-2	.	TRBJ1-1	.	TGTGCCAGCAGCCAAGGAGGGTTTACTGAAGCTTTCTTT	CASSQGGFTEAFF
TRBV18	.	TRBJ2-1	TRBD2	TGTGCCAGCTCACCCCAACTGGCGGGAGTATATTACAATGAGCAGTTCTTC	CASSPQLAGVYYNEQFF
TRBV28	.	TRBJ2-5	TRBD2	TGTGCCAGCAGTGGACTAGCGGGAGGTAGAGAGACCCAGTACTTC	CASSGLAGGRETQYF
TRBV7-9	.	TRBJ2-1	TRBD2	TGTGCCAGCAGCTTAGTGAGTTTAGCGGGAGGGAGGATGGGTGAGCAGTTCTTC	CASSLVSLAGGRMGEQFF
TRBV6-5	once	TRBJ1-1	.	TGTGCCAGCAGAATGGGCAGGGGTTTGAACACTGAAGCTTTCTTT	CASRMGRGLNTEAFF
TRBV28	few	TRBJ1-2	.	TGTGCCAGCAGTCGGCCCGCGGACAGAGCTTATGGCTACACCTTC	CASSRPADRAYGYTF
TRBV6-2/TRBV6-3	.	TRBJ2-7	.	TGTGCCAGCAGTTACTCGCGGAGTTACGAGCAGTACTTC	CASSYSRSYEQYF
TRBV19	few	TRBJ1-1	.	TGTGCCAGTATCATGGCGGCAGGGGCCACTGAAGCTTTCTTT	CASIMAAGATEAFF
TRBV18	.	TRBJ2-5	.	TGTGCCAGCTCACCACCCCCGGAGGGGGAGACCCAGTACTTC	CASSPPPEGETQYF
TRBV30	.	TRBJ1-6	TRBD1	TGTGCCTGGGCTGGACAGGGGAATTCACCCCTCCACTTT	CAWAGQGNSPLHF
TRBV28	.	TRBJ1-3	TRBD1	TGTGCCAGCAGTTCGACAGGGGGCTCTGGAAACACCATATATTTT	CASSSTGGSGNTIYF
TRBV5-1	.	TRBJ1-2	.	TGCGCCAGCAGCTTGGTGATGGGGCAATCTACTAACTATGGCTACACCTTC	CASSLVMGQSTNYGYTF
TRBV6-5	.	TRBJ1-6	TRBD1	TGTGCCAGCAGTTACTTTTACGGGACAGGGGGCTCACCCCTCCACTTT	CASSYFYGTGGSPLHF
TRBV28	.	TRBJ2-1	TRBD1	TGTGCCAGCAACCCGGCCGGGACAGGGGGGGACGATGAGCAGTTCTTC	CASNPAGTGGDDEQFF
TRBV7-2	.	TRBJ1-6	.	TGTGCCAGCAGCCCTGCGGGGGGTAATTCACCCCTCCACTTT	CASSPAGGNSPLHF
TRBV5-1	once	TRBJ1-2	.	TGCGCCAGCAGCCCGCGGACAGCAGGAGGCTACACCTTC	CASSPRTAGGYTF
TRBV20-1	.	TRBJ1-1	.	TGCAGTGCTAGTCAGGCCTCTGAAGCTTTCTTT	CSASQASEAFF
TRBV27	.	TRBJ1-1	.	TGTGCCAGCAGTTTCGGGATAAACACTGAAGCTTTCTTT	CASSFGINTEAFF
TRBV7-7	.	TRBJ2-2	TRBD2	TGTGCTAGCAGCCAAGAGCTAGCGGGAGCCGGGGAGCTGTTTTTT	CASSQELAGAGELFF
TRBV30	.	TRBJ2-1	TRBD2	TGTGCCTGGAGTGAAGCGGGAGGGCCCACCTACAATGAGCAGTTCTTC	CAWSEAGGPTYNEQFF
TRBV5-1	.	TRBJ2-7	TRBD1	TGCGCCAGCACCCCAGGGGGCATTTCGTCCGAGCAGTACTTC	CASTPGGISSEQYF
TRBV11-1	.	TRBJ2-1	.	TGTGCCAGCAGCCAGATCGCTGAGCAGTTCTTC	CASSQIAEQFF
TRBV5-1	.	TRBJ1-3	TRBD1	TGCGCCAGCAGCTTGACAGGGGGGACTGCAGGAAACACCATATATTTT	CASSLTGGTAGNTIYF